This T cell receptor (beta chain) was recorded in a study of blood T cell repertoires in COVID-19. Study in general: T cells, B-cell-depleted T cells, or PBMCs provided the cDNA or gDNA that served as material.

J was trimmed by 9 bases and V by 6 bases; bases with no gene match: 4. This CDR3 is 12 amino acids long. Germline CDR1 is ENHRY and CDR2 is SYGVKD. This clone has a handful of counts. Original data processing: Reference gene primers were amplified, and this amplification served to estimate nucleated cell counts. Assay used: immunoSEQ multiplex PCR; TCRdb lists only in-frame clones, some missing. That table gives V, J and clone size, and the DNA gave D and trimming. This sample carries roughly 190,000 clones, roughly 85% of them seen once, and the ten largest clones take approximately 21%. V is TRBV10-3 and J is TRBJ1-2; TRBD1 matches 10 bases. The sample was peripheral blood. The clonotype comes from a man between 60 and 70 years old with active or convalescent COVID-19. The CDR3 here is CAIRGQGLRYTF. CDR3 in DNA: TGTGCCATCAGGGGACAGGGGTTACGCTACACCTTC.